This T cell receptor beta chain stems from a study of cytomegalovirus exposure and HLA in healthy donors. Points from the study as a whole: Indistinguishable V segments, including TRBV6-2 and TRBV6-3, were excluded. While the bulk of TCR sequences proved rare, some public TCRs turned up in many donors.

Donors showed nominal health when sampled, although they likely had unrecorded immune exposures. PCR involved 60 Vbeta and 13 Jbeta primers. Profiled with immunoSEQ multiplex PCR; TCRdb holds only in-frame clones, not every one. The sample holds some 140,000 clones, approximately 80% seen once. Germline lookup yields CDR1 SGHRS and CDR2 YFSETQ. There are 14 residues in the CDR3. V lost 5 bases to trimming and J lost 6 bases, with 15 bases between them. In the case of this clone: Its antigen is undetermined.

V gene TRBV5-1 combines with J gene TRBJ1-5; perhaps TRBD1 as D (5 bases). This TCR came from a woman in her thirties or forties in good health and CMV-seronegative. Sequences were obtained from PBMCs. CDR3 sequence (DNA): TGCGCCAGCAGTCAAGGGGTGGAAGGTCAGCCCCAGCATTTT. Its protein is CASSQGVEGQPQHF. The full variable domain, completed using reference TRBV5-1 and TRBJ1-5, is KAGVTQTPRYLIKTRGQQVTLSCSPISGHRSVSWYQQTPGQGLQFLFEYFSETQRNKGNFPGRFSGRQFSNSRSEMNVSTLELGDSALYLCASSQGVEGQPQHFGDGTRLSIL.